The rows below give T cell receptor beta chains drawn from one sample of a study of PD-1 blockade in mismatch repair-deficient tumors. Their antigen targets remain unknown. TCRdb keeps only in-frame clones here, not all; method: immunoSEQ multiplex PCR. This sample has about 9,200 clones, with approximately 86% found just once. The source material was cells cultured in vitro, sampled from a patient treated with pembrolizumab. Every receptor here comes from an adult with mismatch repair-deficient cancer. CDR3s include the opening cysteine and the closing phenylalanine or tryptophan. The D gene is left open where the match is weak. Clone size is stated in some rows and not others, as once, few, many or a class when expanded.

abundance: NA
d_gene: NA
j_gene: TRBJ2-1
v_gene: TRBV6-6
CDR3aa: CASRDSLGNEQFF
CDR3nt: TGTGCCAGCAGGGACTCCCTGGGAAATGAGCAGTTCTTC

abundance: NA
d_gene: TRBD1
j_gene: TRBJ2-3
v_gene: TRBV5-6
CDR3aa: CASSLISLRDRHTDTQYF
CDR3nt: TGTGCCAGCAGCTTGATATCTCTCCGGGACAGGCATACAGATACGCAGTATTTT

abundance: NA
d_gene: NA
j_gene: TRBJ1-5
v_gene: TRBV28
CDR3aa: CASRPGRKNSNQPQHF
CDR3nt: TGTGCCAGCAGACCCGGAAGGAAGAATAGCAATCAGCCCCAGCATTTT

abundance: NA
d_gene: NA
j_gene: TRBJ2-7
v_gene: TRBV18
CDR3aa: CASSPSRGRVYEQYF
CDR3nt: TGTGCCAGCTCACCGAGCCGAGGGCGGGTTTACGAGCAGTACTTC

abundance: NA
d_gene: NA
j_gene: TRBJ1-4
v_gene: TRBV27
CDR3aa: CATSSTGKKLFF
CDR3nt: TGTGCCACCAGTTCAACAGGGAAAAAACTGTTTTTT

abundance: NA
d_gene: TRBD2
j_gene: TRBJ2-7
v_gene: TRBV13
CDR3aa: CASSVAVTSGSSYEQYF
CDR3nt: TGTGCCAGCAGTGTAGCTGTAACTAGCGGGAGCTCCTACGAGCAGTACTTC

abundance: NA
d_gene: TRBD1
j_gene: TRBJ2-2
v_gene: TRBV7-9
CDR3aa: CASSLGKGASTGELFF
CDR3nt: TGTGCCAGCAGCTTAGGCAAGGGGGCGAGCACCGGGGAGCTGTTTTTT

abundance: once
d_gene: NA
j_gene: TRBJ2-7
v_gene: TRBV6-5
CDR3aa: CASSLSTNSYEQYF
CDR3nt: TGTGCCAGCAGTTTATCGACAAATTCCTACGAGCAGTACTTC

abundance: NA
d_gene: NA
j_gene: TRBJ1-6
v_gene: TRBV7-8
CDR3aa: CASSLGVRNSPLHF
CDR3nt: TGTGCCAGCAGCCTAGGGGTGCGTAATTCACCCCTCCACTTT

abundance: NA
d_gene: TRBD1
j_gene: TRBJ1-4
v_gene: TRBV5-1
CDR3aa: CASSVQGHASEKLFF
CDR3nt: TGCGCCAGCAGCGTACAGGGGCATGCAAGTGAAAAACTGTTTTTT

abundance: NA
d_gene: TRBD2
j_gene: TRBJ2-7
v_gene: TRBV5-1
CDR3aa: CASSWTAGGAYEQYF
CDR3nt: TGCGCCAGCAGCTGGACGGCGGGAGGGGCGTACGAGCAGTACTTC

abundance: NA
d_gene: NA
j_gene: TRBJ2-2
v_gene: TRBV5-1
CDR3aa: CASSLADTGELFF
CDR3nt: TGCGCCAGCAGCTTGGCCGACACCGGGGAGCTGTTTTTT

abundance: NA
d_gene: NA
j_gene: TRBJ2-7
v_gene: TRBV5-1
CDR3aa: CASSLLLIGLKQRPSYEQYF
CDR3nt: TGCGCCAGCAGCTTGCTCCTAATCGGCCTAAAGCAGAGACCTTCCTACGAGCAGTACTTC

abundance: NA
d_gene: NA
j_gene: TRBJ1-1
v_gene: TRBV28
CDR3aa: CASLDRNTEAFF
CDR3nt: TGTGCCAGCTTGGACAGGAACACTGAAGCTTTCTTT

abundance: NA
d_gene: TRBD2
j_gene: TRBJ2-1
v_gene: TRBV5-1
CDR3aa: CASSLLVAGNNEQFF
CDR3nt: TGCGCCAGCAGCTTGTTGGTAGCGGGCAACAATGAGCAGTTCTTC

abundance: NA
d_gene: NA
j_gene: TRBJ2-5
v_gene: TRBV28
CDR3aa: CASSLSAGFKTQYF
CDR3nt: TGTGCCAGCAGTTTATCGGCAGGGTTCAAGACCCAGTACTTC

abundance: NA
d_gene: NA
j_gene: TRBJ1-1
v_gene: TRBV5-6
CDR3aa: CASSLEEGRKNTEAFF
CDR3nt: TGTGCCAGCAGCTTGGAAGAGGGGCGCAAGAACACTGAAGCTTTCTTT